This T cell receptor beta chain was sequenced during a study of tumour-infiltrating T cells in Burkitt lymphoma. Overall study context: Repertoire clonality predicted overall and progression-free survival.

The CDR3 consists of 13 residues. Per germline, CDR1 MNHEY and CDR2 SMNVEV (reference sequence). Trimming removed 2 bases from V and 4 bases from J, with 8 bases in between. Data came from immunoSEQ multiplex PCR; TCRdb stores just in-frame clones and leaves some out. The sample gives approximately 5,500 clones, about a sixth of which show up once; 13% to 15% is in the top ten. The sequence came from a human donor with diffuse large B-cell lymphoma. Sample: tumor tissue. The J gene is TRBJ1-2, the V gene TRBV27; no reliable D call. The CDR3 DNA follows: TGTGCCAGCAGTTTAAAGGGTAGCTATGGCTACACCTTC. Translation: CASSLKGSYGYTF.